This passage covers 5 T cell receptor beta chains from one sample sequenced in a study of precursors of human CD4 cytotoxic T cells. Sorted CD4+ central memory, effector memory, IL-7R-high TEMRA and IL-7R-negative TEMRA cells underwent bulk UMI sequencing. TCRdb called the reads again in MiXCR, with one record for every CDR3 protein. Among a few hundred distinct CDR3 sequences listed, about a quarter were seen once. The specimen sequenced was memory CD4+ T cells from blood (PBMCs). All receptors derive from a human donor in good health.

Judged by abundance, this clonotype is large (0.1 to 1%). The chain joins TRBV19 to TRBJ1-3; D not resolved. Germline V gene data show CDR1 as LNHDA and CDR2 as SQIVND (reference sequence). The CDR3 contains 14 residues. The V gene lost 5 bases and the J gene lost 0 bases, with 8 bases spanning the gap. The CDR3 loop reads CASSQPSSGNTIYF. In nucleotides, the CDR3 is TGTGCCAGTAGTCAACCGAGCTCTGGAAACACCATATATTTT.

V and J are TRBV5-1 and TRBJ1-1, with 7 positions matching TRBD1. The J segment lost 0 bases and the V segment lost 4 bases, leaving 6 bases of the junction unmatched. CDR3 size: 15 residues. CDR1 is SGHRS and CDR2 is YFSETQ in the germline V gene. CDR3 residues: CASSPRQGLNTEAFF. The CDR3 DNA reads TGCGCCAGCAGCCCCAGACAGGGTCTGAACACTGAAGCTTTCTTT.

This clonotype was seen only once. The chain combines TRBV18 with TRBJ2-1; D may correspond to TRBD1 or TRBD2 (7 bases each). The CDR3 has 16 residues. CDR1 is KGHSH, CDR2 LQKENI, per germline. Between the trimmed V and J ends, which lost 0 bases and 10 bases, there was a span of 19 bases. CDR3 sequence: CASSPPASGQGGEQFF. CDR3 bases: TGTGCCAGCTCACCACCAGCTAGCGGCCAGGGGGGAGAGCAGTTCTTC.

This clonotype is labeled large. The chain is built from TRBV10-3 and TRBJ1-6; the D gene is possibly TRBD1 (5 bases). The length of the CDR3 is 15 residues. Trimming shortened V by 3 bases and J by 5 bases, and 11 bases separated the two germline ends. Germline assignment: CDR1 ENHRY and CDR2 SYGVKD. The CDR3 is CAISDPGRDNSPLHF. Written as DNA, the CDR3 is TGTGCCATCAGTGATCCGGGACGGGATAATTCACCCCTCCACTTT.

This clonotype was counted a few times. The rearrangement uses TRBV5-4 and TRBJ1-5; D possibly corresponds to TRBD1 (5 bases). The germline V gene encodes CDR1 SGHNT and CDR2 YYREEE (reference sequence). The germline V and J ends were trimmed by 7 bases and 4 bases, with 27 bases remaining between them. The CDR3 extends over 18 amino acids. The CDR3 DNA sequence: TGTGCCAGCTCCCATGGGACTGGGGACGGTTTGTTTAATCAGCCCCAGCATTTT. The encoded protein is CASSHGTGDGLFNQPQHF.